The rows below give T cell receptor beta chains drawn from one sample of a study of CD8 T cells in ankylosing spondylitis. TCRdb used MiXCR to reprocess the 5' RACE reads, holding one entry per CDR3 protein. The sample lists about 440,000 distinct CDR3 sequences, more than 15% occurring once. Sequenced material: blood, either unsorted or a sorted T cell fraction (not recorded which). Receptors originate from a male donor with ankylosing spondylitis. Both conserved end residues are part of each CDR3. The order of the fields is CDR3 length, V gene, J gene, clone size, D gene, CDR3 DNA, CDR3 protein. A D gene is named only where the DNA matches it firmly. For some rows the clone size is stated as once, few or many, or as a class when expanded; others skip it.

16	TRBV6-5	TRBJ2-1	.	TRBD1	TGTGCCAGCAGTTACTCAGGACAGGGGATCTACAATGAGCAGTTCTTC	CASSYSGQGIYNEQFF
14	TRBV3-1	TRBJ2-5	.	.	TGTGCCAGCAGCTCTAACTTAGGGGTTGAGACCCAGTACTTC	CASSSNLGVETQYF
15	TRBV3-1	TRBJ2-2	few	TRBD2	TGTGCCAGCAGCCAAGTTCTAGCGGACACCGGGGAGCTGTTTTTT	CASSQVLADTGELFF
13	TRBV27	TRBJ1-1	.	.	TGTGCCAGCAGCCCACAGGGCGCGGGTGAAGCTTTCTTT	CASSPQGAGEAFF
13	TRBV10-3	TRBJ2-1	few	.	TGTGCCATCGGCCCCACTGCCAGCAATGAGCAGTTCTTC	CAIGPTASNEQFF
15	TRBV3-1	TRBJ1-2	.	.	TGTGCCAGCAGCCAAGATCCCGCCTCTCCGGGGGGCTACACCTTC	CASSQDPASPGGYTF
13	TRBV28	TRBJ1-5	once	TRBD1	TGTGCCAGCGGGGGGACAGGCAATCAGCCCCAGCATTTT	CASGGTGNQPQHF
14	TRBV7-7	TRBJ2-1	.	TRBD1	TGTGCCAGCACGGACAGGGGATATTCCGATGAGCAGTTCTTC	CASTDRGYSDEQFF
14	TRBV2	TRBJ1-2	.	.	TGTGCCAGCAGTGCCCCCGGGGGGAGCTATGGCTACACCTTC	CASSAPGGSYGYTF
14	TRBV12-3/TRBV12-4	TRBJ1-5	many	TRBD1	TGTGCCAGCTATGATGGGACAGCCAATCAGCCCCAGCATTTT	CASYDGTANQPQHF
14	TRBV24-1	TRBJ2-3	.	TRBD2	TGTGCCACAAAGAGCGGGACTAGCACAGATACGCAGTATTTT	CATKSGTSTDTQYF
14	TRBV28	TRBJ2-2	many	TRBD1	TGTGCCAGCAGTTTTTCAGGGGGCACCGGGGAGCTGTTTTTT	CASSFSGGTGELFF
16	TRBV7-3	TRBJ2-3	few	.	TGTGCCAGCAGCCCCGGCTCCTCGACTAGCACAGATACGCAGTATTTT	CASSPGSSTSTDTQYF
15	TRBV6-2/TRBV6-3	TRBJ2-5	few	TRBD2	TGTGCCAGCAGTTACTCGGCTAGCGGGAGTGAGACCCAGTACTTC	CASSYSASGSETQYF
20	TRBV6-2/TRBV6-3	TRBJ2-2	.	TRBD2	TGTGCCAGCAGTTACGGCTCCCCGGCTAGCGGGGGGGCCTATACCGGGGAGCTGTTTTTT	CASSYGSPASGGAYTGELFF
15	TRBV7-9	TRBJ2-7	.	.	TGTGCCAGCAGCTTAGCGGGAGGACCGGGCTACGAGCAGTACTTC	CASSLAGGPGYEQYF
13	TRBV10-1	TRBJ1-6	.	.	TGCGCCAGCAGTTGGACAACGGATTCACCCCTCCACTTT	CASSWTTDSPLHF
15	TRBV24-1	TRBJ2-1	.	TRBD2	TGTGCCACCAGTGACCCGCGAGGAGCGGGAGATGAGCAGTTCTTC	CATSDPRGAGDEQFF
13	TRBV3-1	TRBJ1-1	few	.	TGTGCCAGCAGCCACCTTGGGGACACTGAAGCTTTCTTT	CASSHLGDTEAFF
16	TRBV6-1	TRBJ1-4	few	TRBD1	TGTGCCAGCACAACGCGTCGTACAGGGGATCCCGAAAAACTGTTTTTT	CASTTRRTGDPEKLFF
12	TRBV28	TRBJ2-7	.	TRBD1	TGTGCCAGCCGAATGACAGGGGCCGAGCAGTACTTC	CASRMTGAEQYF
16	TRBV9	TRBJ2-2	few	.	TGTGCCAGCAGCGTAGTTGGGCTACCGAACACCGGGGAGCTGTTTTTT	CASSVVGLPNTGELFF
15	TRBV5-1	TRBJ2-1	few	TRBD2	TGCGCCAGCAGCCGGACTAGCGGGAGAGGGGATGAGCAGTTCTTC	CASSRTSGRGDEQFF
17	TRBV5-1	TRBJ2-5	.	TRBD2	TGCGCCAGCAGCATCGGGACTAGCGGGAGAGTCCAAGAGACCCAGTACTTC	CASSIGTSGRVQETQYF
15	TRBV10-2	TRBJ1-3	.	.	TGCGCCAGCGGGTCAGGCCCTGGGGCTGGAAACACCATATATTTT	CASGSGPGAGNTIYF
15	TRBV2	TRBJ2-3	.	.	TGTGCCAGCAGTGAGGGGGGCGCGGGCACAGATACGCAGTATTTT	CASSEGGAGTDTQYF
15	TRBV5-8	TRBJ1-3	.	TRBD1	TGTGCCAGCAGCCGGGACAGGGGGCTTGGAAACACCATATATTTT	CASSRDRGLGNTIYF
14	TRBV20-1	TRBJ2-3	few	.	TGCAGTGCTAGAGATCGTTTGAGGGAAGATACGCAGTATTTT	CSARDRLREDTQYF
15	TRBV7-2	TRBJ1-2	.	.	TGTGCCAGCAGCCCGGCGGGTGGTAGGGGCCATGGCTACACCTTC	CASSPAGGRGHGYTF
16	TRBV19	TRBJ2-2	few	.	TGTGCCAGTACCCACCCGGGGGGCTCCAGGACCGGGGAGCTGTTTTTT	CASTHPGGSRTGELFF
14	TRBV28	TRBJ2-1	few	TRBD2	TGTGCCAGCAGTTCTAGCGGCGTATACAATGAGCAGTTCTTC	CASSSSGVYNEQFF
13	TRBV5-1	TRBJ2-7	.	.	TGCGCCAGCAGCTTGGAGGGGGGGAACGAGCAGTACTTC	CASSLEGGNEQYF
11	TRBV20-1	TRBJ2-3	.	.	TGCAGTGCCCCCCAAGTAGATACGCAGTATTTT	CSAPQVDTQYF
14	TRBV6-1	TRBJ2-7	few	.	TGTGCCAGCAGTGAAGCTTTACAGGGATACGAGCAGTACTTC	CASSEALQGYEQYF
14	TRBV29-1	TRBJ2-5	many	TRBD2	TGCAGCGTTGAGCGCTCAGCGGGAGGGGAGACCCAGTACTTC	CSVERSAGGETQYF
15	TRBV20-1	TRBJ1-5	.	.	TGCAGTGCTAGAGGGAGGGGGGATAGCAATCAGCCCCAGCATTTT	CSARGRGDSNQPQHF